These 18 T cell receptor beta chains share one sample of origin, sequenced in a study of post-analysis software for immune sequencing data. Points from the study as a whole: TRBV5-6, TRBV5-1 and TRBV20-1 were among roughly five TRBV segments more frequent in patients than controls.

The TCR beta cDNA libraries carried unique molecular identifiers. TCRdb re-called the PCR reads through MiXCR, storing one row per CDR3 protein. The table records over 700,000 distinct CDR3 sequences, 25% to 30% of them present only once. For these receptors, no antigen is known. The specimen sequenced was blood. All receptors come from a girl between 5 and 17 years old with multiple sclerosis.

This rearrangement joins TRBV6-6 to TRBJ2-7, with TRBD1 identical over 10 bases. Germline V CDR1 and CDR2: MNHNY, SVGAGI (reference sequence). This CDR3 region has 15 residues. V was clipped by 5 bases and J by 6 bases; unmatched bases: 10. The CDR3 bases are TGTGCCAGCAGTCCTCCCGGGACAGGGGCTGGCGAGCAGTACTTC. The encoded protein is CASSPPGTGAGEQYF.

This clonotype was seen a few times. This chain links TRBV5-1 with TRBJ2-7; D possibly uses TRBD1 or TRBD2 (5 bases each). CDR3 length equals 14 residues. With 7 bases removed from V and 0 bases from J, the gap between germline ends came to 14 bases. Looked up from germline, CDR1 is SGHRS and CDR2 is YFSETQ. DNA of the CDR3: TGCGCCAGCGGGGACCGGGCCGCCTCCTACGAGCAGTACTTC. Translated: CASGDRAASYEQYF.

The V call is TRBV5-6, the J call TRBJ1-5, with D possibly being TRBD1 (5 bases). Per the germline V gene, CDR1 is SGHDT and CDR2 is YYEEEE. The CDR3 spans 18 residues. V lost 0 bases and J lost 2, with 18 bases in between. In DNA form, the CDR3 reads TGTGCCAGCAGCTTGGGTACAAGACGTCGAGGGGGCAATCAGCCCCAGCATTTT. Translating it yields CASSLGTRRRGGNQPQHF. The whole variable domain, filled in from reference TRBV5-6 and TRBJ1-5, reads DAGVTQSPTHLIKTRGQQVTLRCSPKSGHDTVSWYQQALGQGPQFIFQYYEEEERQRGNFPDRFSGHQFPNYSSELNVNALLLGDSALYLCASSLGTRRRGGNQPQHFGDGTRLSIL.

The sample holds a few counts of this clonotype. V usage is TRBV10-3 and J usage is TRBJ1-2, with 8 bases identical to TRBD1. Per germline, CDR1 ENHRY and CDR2 SYGVKD. After removal of 6 bases from V and 11 bases from J, the junction contained 11 bases not matched to a gene. The CDR3 has 13 residues. Here the CDR3 reads CAISEDRAAFYTF. CDR3 coding DNA: TGTGCCATCAGCGAGGACAGGGCCGCGTTTTACACCTTC.

The rearrangement joins TRBV6-2 or TRBV6-3 to TRBJ2-2, with 9 bases identical to TRBD2. CDR3 length equals 17 residues. V lost 0 bases and J lost 6; bases outside the gene matches: 8. CDR1 and CDR2 from the germline V gene are MNHEY and SVGEGT. The DNA of the CDR3 is TGTGCCAGCAGTTACTCCCGGGTAGCGGGAGCGTCCGGGGAGCTGTTTTTT. Translated, it gives CASSYSRVAGASGELFF.

This clonotype was observed a few times. One junction end does not reproduce the germline sequence, and a read error may be involved. The gene calls are TRBV7-9 and TRBJ2-1, with 12 positions matching TRBD2. The germline V gene encodes CDR1 SEHNR and CDR2 FQNEAQ (reference sequence). This CDR3 spans 15 amino acids. The CDR3 nucleotides read TGTGTCAGCAGCTTAGGAACTAGCGGGAGGAATGAGCAGTTCTTC. Translating it yields CVSSLGTSGRNEQFF.

In DNA, the CDR3 is TGTGCCAGCAGCTTGGTGGAGAAGGCCAAAAACATTCAGTACTTC. Its translation: CASSLVEKAKNIQYF. This sequence joins TRBV5-6 and TRBJ2-4; D is ambiguous. The CDR3 contains 15 residues. The germline V and J ends were trimmed by 0 bases and 1 base, with 8 bases remaining between them. Germline CDR1 reads SGHDT; CDR2 reads YYEEEE.

The chain links TRBV12-5 to TRBJ1-1; TRBD1 is a possible D gene (6 bases). Trimming stripped 3 bases from V and 0 bases from J, with 17 bases between. Per the germline V gene, CDR1 is LGHNT and CDR2 is FRNRAP. This CDR3 spans 17 amino acids. CDR3 in amino acids: CASGFAAGAWVNTEAFF. The DNA for the CDR3 is TGTGCTAGTGGTTTCGCCGCAGGGGCTTGGGTGAACACTGAAGCTTTCTTT.

The J gene is TRBJ2-5, the V gene TRBV25-1; tentatively, D is TRBD1 (5 bases). Germline CDR1 MGHDK, CDR2 SYGVNS. Trimming stripped 8 bases from V and 5 bases from J, with 9 bases between. The CDR3 loop spans 11 amino acids. The CDR3, as DNA: TGTGCCAGCGTGGCAGGGGAGACCCAGTACTTC. Translating gives CASVAGETQYF.

At least ten counts were recorded for this clonotype. The V gene is TRBV29-1, the J gene TRBJ2-3, with TRBD1 matching 9 bases. Germline CDR1 reads SQVTM; CDR2 reads ANQGSEA. The CDR3 is 13 residues long. The V gene end was trimmed by 4 bases and the J gene end by 3 bases; junction bases not matched to a gene: 2. The CDR3 loop reads CSVAGQGTDTQYF. In DNA form, the CDR3 reads TGCAGCGTTGCGGGACAGGGAACAGATACGCAGTATTTT.

This clonotype was counted only a few times. This chain links TRBV10-3 with TRBJ2-5; 9 bases are shared with TRBD1. Per germline, CDR1 ENHRY and CDR2 SYGVKD. The junction had 5 bases not matched to a gene; V was cut back by 4 bases and J by 2 bases. The CDR3 runs 15 residues. The CDR3 bases are TGTGCCATCAGTGGGACGGGACAGGGACAAGAGACCCAGTACTTC. This translates into CAISGTGQGQETQYF.

This clonotype has just one count. The rearrangement joins TRBV11-2 to TRBJ2-7, with D hard to call. V shed 1 base and J shed 5 bases, with 9 bases lying between them. The CDR3 has 13 amino acids. From germline, CDR1 is SGHAT and CDR2 FQNNGV. The CDR3 here is CASSLGSCDEQYF. Here the CDR3 DNA reads TGTGCCAGCAGCTTAGGGTCTTGCGACGAGCAGTACTTC.

J is TRBJ1-1 and V is TRBV3-1, with TRBD1 identical over 8 bases. Germline CDR1 reads LGHDT; CDR2 reads YNNKEL (reference sequence). CDR3 length equals 15 residues. J lost 7 bases, V lost 1 base, and 8 bases had no gene match. CDR3 residues: CASSQVPQGAIEAFF. DNA for the CDR3: TGTGCCAGCAGCCAAGTACCCCAGGGGGCTATTGAAGCTTTCTTT.

This clonotype was observed a few times. CDR3 sequence: CASSLESGDYGYTF. The CDR3 DNA follows: TGTGCCAGCAGCTTAGAGTCAGGGGACTATGGCTACACCTTC. The chain joins TRBV7-2 to TRBJ1-2; D is possibly TRBD1 (6 bases). The CDR3 totals 14 residues. CDR1 and CDR2 (germline): SGHTA, FQGNSA. Trimming stripped 1 base from V and 3 bases from J, with 9 bases between.

The chain carries TRBV7-2 and TRBJ2-7; 9 bases fit TRBD2. The V gene end was trimmed by 2 bases and the J gene end by 4 bases; junction bases not matched to a gene: 12. Looked up from germline, CDR1 is SGHTA and CDR2 is FQGNSA. This CDR3 has 17 amino acids. In DNA form, the CDR3 reads TGTGCCAGCAGCTTACGGGGCCGAGCTAGCGGGACTTACGAGCAGTACTTC. It specifies CASSLRGRASGTYEQYF.

This clonotype was observed a handful of times. The chain carries TRBV20-1 and TRBJ2-1; a weak D match, TRBD2 (6 bases). V was trimmed by 0 bases and J by 1 base, leaving 13 bases between them. The germline V gene encodes CDR1 DFQATT and CDR2 SNEGSKA (reference sequence). CDR3 length: 16 amino acids. CDR3 in DNA: TGCAGTGCTAGAGATTGGCAGCGGGCGTCCTACAATGAGCAGTTCTTC. Amino acids: CSARDWQRASYNEQFF.

The chain recombines TRBV5-1 with TRBJ2-7; a weak D match, TRBD1 (6 bases). CDR1 and CDR2 (germline): SGHRS, YFSETQ. This CDR3 region has 15 residues. Trimming cost V 1 base and J 2 bases, with 13 bases left between them. The CDR3 spells CASSLTPTGTYEQYF. CDR3 DNA sequence: TGCGCCAGCAGCTTGACCCCCACAGGGACCTACGAGCAGTACTTC. The full variable domain, its missing parts supplied by reference TRBV5-1 and TRBJ2-7, is KAGVTQTPRYLIKTRGQQVTLSCSPISGHRSVSWYQQTPGQGLQFLFEYFSETQRNKGNFPGRFSGRQFSNSRSEMNVSTLELGDSALYLCASSLTPTGTYEQYFGPGTRLTVT.

The chain carries TRBV3-1 and TRBJ2-3, with a tentative D call TRBD2 (5 bases). V shed 0 bases and J shed 8 bases, with 15 bases lying between them. This CDR3 is 15 amino acids long. Germline CDR1 and CDR2: LGHDT and YNNKEL (reference sequence). The chain's CDR3 is CASSQESAVGVTQYF. CDR3 DNA: TGTGCCAGCAGCCAAGAATCGGCGGTGGGAGTTACGCAGTATTTT.